These T cell receptor beta chains were read from a single sample in a study of cytomegalovirus exposure and HLA in healthy donors. The protocol was immunoSEQ multiplex PCR, while the TCRdb copy is restricted to in-frame clones and leaves out a portion. The sample consists of around 270,000 clones, 80% of them appearing once. Sequencing was carried out using PBMCs. Every receptor here comes from a girl aged 2 to 10 in good health and CMV-seronegative. Each CDR3 is given without its conserved first and last residue. The D gene is left open where the match is weak.

TRBJ2-3 | TRBD2 | TRBV30 | ACRLAGTDTQY
TRBJ2-7 | - | TRBV2 | AIRTPLEGYEQY
TRBJ1-4 | - | TRBV6-5 | ASSYSRATNEKLF
TRBJ2-3 | TRBD2 | TRBV5-1 | ASSAQTSTDTQY
TRBJ1-2 | TRBD1 | TRBV7-9 | ASSSTPQQGAVGGYT
TRBJ2-5 | TRBD2 | TRBV5-1 | AATRGLGETQY
TRBJ1-2 | - | TRBV7-9 | SSSSPNYGYT
TRBJ1-6 | - | TRBV6-6 | ASSYSSGRNNSPLH
TRBJ1-3 | - | TRBV10-1 | ATQEQDGNTIY
TRBJ1-2 | TRBD1 | TRBV6-5 | ASSSGGVDYGYT
TRBJ2-5 | TRBD2 | TRBV5-1 | ASSTGLAGDVETQY
TRBJ2-1 | TRBD2 | TRBV7-9 | ASLGGRAGGGNEQF
TRBJ1-5 | - | TRBV15 | ATSGELDRMVSQPQH
TRBJ2-3 | - | TRBV13 | ASSLEEGIDTQY
TRBJ2-7 | TRBD1 | TRBV10-3 | AISGGTGGDEQY
TRBJ1-6 | - | TRBV27 | ASSLLEGRSPLH
TRBJ1-1 | - | TRBV18 | ASSPSGNTEAF
TRBJ2-7 | - | TRBV6-5 | ASSYSSTGKAWEQY
TRBJ1-1 | TRBD1 | TRBV10-3 | AISAGTVRSEAF
TRBJ2-1 | TRBD2 | TRBV6-6 | ASSGGRPNYNEQF
TRBJ1-5 | - | TRBV6-5 | ASSHTGSSRQPQH
TRBJ2-7 | - | TRBV7-9 | ASSLLQGTPSQY
TRBJ1-2 | - | TRBV28 | ATGGSGYT
TRBJ2-7 | - | TRBV5-6 | ASSLSGGAAPWEQY
TRBJ1-5 | TRBD1 | TRBV10-3 | AISEGQGDQPQH
TRBJ2-2 | - | TRBV5-4 | ASSFSVANTGELF
TRBJ1-1 | - | TRBV27 | ASSQRGASTEAF
TRBJ2-5 | TRBD2 | TRBV7-3 | ASSPWVAGGRETQY
TRBJ2-5 | TRBD2 | TRBV5-4 | ASSPRSLSGGVETQY
TRBJ2-2 | TRBD2 | TRBV18 | ASSPWLAGDWSGELF
TRBJ2-3 | TRBD2 | TRBV10-1 | ASSESGGGTDTQY
TRBJ2-1 | - | TRBV29-1 | SVEFARRALYVDEQF
TRBJ2-2 | - | TRBV6-4 | ASSDSGSPRLF
TRBJ2-5 | - | TRBV5-1 | ASSLSSTPQETQY
TRBJ2-7 | - | TRBV2 | ASMGGQGIPYEQY
TRBJ2-2 | TRBD2 | TRBV28 | ASRGNSGGETGELF
TRBJ2-3 | TRBD2 | TRBV27 | ASSPRGVAGRDTQY
TRBJ2-1 | - | TRBV7-6 | ASSLDAPTNEQF
TRBJ2-2 | TRBD2 | TRBV9 | ASSVGLAGNTGELF
TRBJ1-2 | - | TRBV7-3 | ASSLGRAGDGYT
TRBJ1-2 | - | TRBV27 | ASTQRAGRGYGYT
TRBJ2-3 | TRBD2 | TRBV9 | ASSARGRATDTQY
TRBJ1-1 | - | TRBV15 | ATSRGTGLPQEAF
TRBJ1-2 | TRBD1 | TRBV4-1 | ASSHPARTGNYGYT
TRBJ1-5 | - | TRBV6-5 | ASHIYSQPQH
TRBJ2-4 | TRBD1 | TRBV27 | ASSFRTGTGKNIQY
TRBJ2-1 | - | TRBV18 | ASSPIERSYNEQF